Each of the 29 T cell receptor beta chains below was sequenced from the same sample in a study of post-analysis software for immune sequencing data. Study-wide results and caveats: Five TRBV segments were more frequent in patients than controls; TRBV5-6, TRBV5-1 and TRBV20-1 belonged to this group.

The library was made from cDNA and included unique molecular identifiers. TCRdb passed the PCR reads through MiXCR, listing each CDR3 protein once. The profile shows more than 450,000 distinct CDR3 sequences, 30% to 40% of them singletons. Their target antigens are unknown. Sequenced sample: blood. The receptors come from a girl aged 2-17 years with multiple sclerosis.

The V call is TRBV20-1, the J call TRBJ2-1; TRBD2 is a possible D gene (6 bases). The germline gives CDR1 DFQATT, CDR2 SNEGSKA (reference sequence). V was pared by 5 bases and J by 1 base, with 12 bases between. CDR3 length equals 14 residues. The CDR3 nucleotides read TGCAGTGCTGGGGACTCCTTTTCCTACAATGAGCAGTTCTTC. It codes for CSAGDSFSYNEQFF.

This rearrangement joins TRBV20-1 to TRBJ1-1, with 9 bases aligning to TRBD1. The CDR3 loop spans 15 amino acids. The germline V gene has CDR1 DFQATT and CDR2 SNEGSKA (reference sequence). J gave up 3 bases and V 0 bases, and 5 bases lay outside the gene matches. The chain's CDR3 is CSARDRDREDTEAFF. For the CDR3, the DNA is TGCAGTGCTAGAGACCGGGACAGGGAGGACACTGAAGCTTTCTTT.

This clonotype was seen only a few times. The rearrangement joins TRBV6-5 to TRBJ1-2; perhaps TRBD1 as D (5 bases). Trimming cost V 7 bases and J 5 bases, with 20 bases left between them. Germline CDR1 reads MNHEY; CDR2 reads SVGAGI. CDR3 length equals 15 residues. The CDR3 is CASTPKDGGRYGYTF. The CDR3 DNA reads as TGTGCCAGCACCCCCAAAGACGGGGGTAGGTATGGCTACACCTTC.

The chain links TRBV7-9 to TRBJ1-2; D not certain. CDR3 size: 13 residues. CDR1 and CDR2 from the germline V gene are SEHNR and FQNEAQ (reference sequence). V was trimmed by 5 bases and J by 3 bases, leaving 10 bases between them. The CDR3 DNA sequence: TGTGCCAGCAGCACCCGGACGGACTATGGCTACACCTTC. This codes for CASSTRTDYGYTF.

This chain uses TRBV29-1 with TRBJ2-3; 12 positions match TRBD1. V was clipped by 6 bases and J by 3 bases; unmatched bases: 4. Germline CDR1 is SQVTM and CDR2 is ANQGSEA. The CDR3 sequence is 14 residues long. CDR3 DNA sequence: TGCAGCGTCCGGGACAGGGGGCGAACAGATACGCAGTATTTT. Its translation: CSVRDRGRTDTQYF.

The V and J genes are TRBV6-6 and TRBJ1-2, with D perhaps TRBD1 (5 bases). The V gene lost 7 bases and the J gene lost 6 bases, with 12 bases spanning the gap. CDR1 and CDR2 (germline): MNHNY, SVGAGI (reference sequence). The CDR3 consists of 12 residues. This chain's CDR3 is CASTWGENGYTF. CDR3 DNA sequence: TGTGCCAGCACTTGGGGGGAGAATGGCTACACCTTC.

The V and J genes are TRBV5-1 and TRBJ2-5, with a tentative D call TRBD1 (5 bases). There are 13 residues in the CDR3. Per germline, CDR1 SGHRS and CDR2 YFSETQ. V lost 7 bases and J 3 bases, leaving 13 bases between the germline ends. In nucleotides, the CDR3 is TGCGCCAGCCAATGGCAGGGTGAAGAGACCCAGTACTTC. Translation gives CASQWQGEETQYF.

Note on this clonotype: This may be a read error, as it is one base from a much larger clone. The chain links TRBV6-5 to TRBJ1-1, with a tentative D call TRBD1 (6 bases). The CDR3 sequence is 12 residues long. Germline-derived CDR1 and CDR2 are MNHEY and SVGAGI. CDR3 protein: CAGSNRQDEAFF. CDR3 sequence (DNA): TGTGCCGGCAGTAACAGACAGGATGAAGCTTTCTTT.

This clonotype was seen a handful of times. This chain joins TRBV7-2 and TRBJ2-3, with TRBD2 identical over 7 bases. CDR3 length: 14 residues. With V trimmed by 7 bases and J by 3 bases, 7 bases remained unmatched. Germline assignment: CDR1 SGHTA and CDR2 FQGNSA. CDR3 coding DNA: TGTGCCAGCAATTGGGGGGGAGGAACAGATACGCAGTATTTT. Encoded protein: CASNWGGGTDTQYF.

This clonotype occurred a few times. The chain carries TRBV10-3 and TRBJ2-5; 10 bases map to TRBD2. Looked up from germline, CDR1 is ENHRY and CDR2 is SYGVKD. J gave up 4 bases and V 7 bases, and 9 bases lay outside the gene matches. The CDR3 has 15 residues. As DNA, the CDR3 is TGTGCCATCAAGGATGTAGCGGGGGGAACAGAGACCCAGTACTTC. Its protein is CAIKDVAGGTETQYF.

Only a few counts were recorded for this clonotype. The chain has TRBV7-2 and TRBJ2-1; 12 bases match TRBD2. V shed 0 bases, J shed 6 bases, and the junction held 3 bases outside the gene matches. Germline V gene lookup returns CDR1 SGHTA and CDR2 FQGNSA. CDR3 length: 16 amino acids. For the CDR3, the DNA is TGTGCCAGCAGCTTAGCCCTAGCGGGGGGGCGCAATGAGCAGTTCTTC. It encodes CASSLALAGGRNEQFF.

The gene calls are TRBV12-3 or TRBV12-4 and TRBJ2-1; 16 bases match TRBD2. Trimming cost V 5 bases and J 7 bases; bases outside gene matches: 8. CDR3 size: 17 residues. The CDR3 coding sequence is TGTGCCAGCAGTACTCCCCCGGGACTAGCGGGGGGGAATGAGCAGTTCTTC. This gives the protein CASSTPPGLAGGNEQFF.

Only one count was recorded for this clonotype. The chain has TRBV9 and TRBJ1-4; D gene ambiguous. V lost 3 bases to trimming and J lost 3 bases, with 12 bases between them. Looked up from germline, CDR1 is SGDLS and CDR2 is YYNGEE. CDR3 length: 15 residues. As DNA, the CDR3 is TGTGCCAGCAGCGCTACCCGGAGTCCTAATGAAAAACTGTTTTTT. This translates into CASSATRSPNEKLFF. The full variable domain, rest sourced from reference TRBV9 and TRBJ1-4, is DSGVTQTPKHLITATGQRVTLRCSPRSGDLSVYWYQQSLDQGLQFLIQYYNGEERAKGNILERFSAQQFPDLHSELNLSSLELGDSALYFCASSATRSPNEKLFFGSGTQLSVL.

The rearrangement joins TRBV11-1 to TRBJ2-5; D is ambiguous. The CDR3 has 15 residues. Trimming took 2 bases from V and 1 from J, leaving 11 bases between them. Germline lookup yields CDR1 SGHAT and CDR2 FQDESV (reference sequence). CDR3 amino acids: CASSLSPELQETQYF. For the CDR3, the DNA is TGTGCCAGCAGCTTATCTCCGGAGCTCCAAGAGACCCAGTACTTC.

V and J are TRBV5-5 and TRBJ1-2, with TRBD1 matching 9 bases. Losses at the gene ends were 5 bases for V and 4 bases for J; bases not matched to a gene: 6. Germline V gene lookup returns CDR1 SGHKS and CDR2 YYEKEE (reference sequence). The CDR3 loop spans 14 amino acids. This CDR3 is CASSGTGGFYGYTF. In DNA form, the CDR3 reads TGTGCCAGCAGTGGAACAGGGGGCTTCTATGGCTACACCTTC.

This clonotype was detected a few times. The chain links TRBV29-1 to TRBJ1-2, with D possibly matching TRBD1 (6 bases). Trimming shortened V by 4 bases and J by 3 bases, and 12 bases separated the two germline ends. The CDR3 has 13 residues. Looked up from germline, CDR1 is SQVTM and CDR2 is ANQGSEA. The CDR3 coding sequence is TGCAGCGTTGTGGAGGGGGGAGACTATGGCTACACCTTC. It codes for CSVVEGGDYGYTF.

The chain carries TRBV5-1 and TRBJ2-5; D is perhaps TRBD1 (5 bases). This CDR3 comprises 17 residues. Germline V gene data show CDR1 as SGHRS and CDR2 as YFSETQ. Trimming took 3 bases from V and 3 from J, leaving 21 bases between them. DNA for the CDR3: TGCGCCAGCAGCTCCCGACTTGGGGCCGGCGCCGAAGAGACCCAGTACTTC. It specifies CASSSRLGAGAEETQYF.

Only one count was recorded for this clonotype. The V gene is TRBV5-1, the J gene TRBJ2-1; TRBD2 matches at 9 bases. V lost 0 bases and J lost 4; bases outside the gene matches: 2. CDR3 length: 15 residues. Germline V CDR1 and CDR2: SGHRS, YFSETQ. CDR3: CASSLDSGGYNEQFF. For the CDR3, the DNA is TGCGCCAGCAGCTTGGATAGCGGGGGTTACAATGAGCAGTTCTTC.

J is TRBJ1-5 and V is TRBV20-1; the D is unclear. In germline, CDR1 is DFQATT, CDR2 SNEGSKA (reference sequence). V lost 1 base and J 2 bases, leaving 9 bases between the germline ends. The CDR3 spans 14 residues. The CDR3 nucleotides read TGCAGTGCTAGAGTTGGGGAAGGCAATCAGCCCCAGCATTTT. Translation: CSARVGEGNQPQHF.

This clonotype turned up a few times. The rearrangement joins TRBV7-6 to TRBJ2-7; unclear D gene. This CDR3 is built from 14 residues. Trimming pared 4 bases from V and 2 bases from J, leaving 12 bases between. Germline CDR1 is SGHVS and CDR2 is FNYEAQ. CDR3 amino acids: CASSSTTGPYEQYF. DNA of the CDR3: TGTGCCAGCAGCTCTACCACCGGGCCCTACGAGCAGTACTTC.

V usage is TRBV18 and J usage is TRBJ1-4; D gene ambiguous. The CDR3 totals 13 residues. V dropped 4 bases and J dropped 5 bases, with 8 bases sitting between them. CDR1 and CDR2 from the germline V gene are KGHSH and LQKENI. The CDR3 is CASSQDLNEKLFF. DNA of the CDR3: TGTGCCAGCTCACAGGATTTGAATGAAAAACTGTTTTTT.

This sequence joins TRBV20-1 and TRBJ2-5; D is unclear. The CDR3 length is 13 residues. Per the germline V gene, CDR1 is DFQATT and CDR2 is SNEGSKA (reference sequence). Trimming pared 1 base from V and 1 base from J, leaving 7 bases between. In DNA form, the CDR3 reads TGCAGTGCTAGAGCGGCCAGCCAAGAGACCCAGTACTTC. It is translated as CSARAASQETQYF.

This CDR3 is CASSRDRVSYEQFF. Written as DNA, the CDR3 is TGTGCCAGCAGCCGGGACAGGGTATCCTACGAGCAGTTCTTC. The chain carries TRBV7-2 and TRBJ2-1; 9 nucleotides line up with TRBD1. This CDR3 contains 14 residues. V trimming: 5 bases; J trimming: 10 bases; junction bases outside the gene matches: 9. Germline lookup yields CDR1 SGHTA and CDR2 FQGNSA.

The chain recombines TRBV20-1 with TRBJ2-7, with 7 positions matching TRBD1. The J call may be incorrect, as the DNA end agrees better with TRBJ2-5. Per the germline V gene, CDR1 is DFQATT and CDR2 is SNEGSKA (reference sequence). This CDR3 contains 15 residues. CDR3 protein: CSARVWGQGEETQYF. CDR3 nucleotides: TGCAGTGCTAGAGTCTGGGGGCAGGGGGAGGAGACCCAGTACTTC.

This clonotype appeared once. This chain uses TRBV2 with TRBJ2-7, with 8 positions matching TRBD1. V dropped 6 bases and J dropped 1; count of bases not matched to a gene: 11. The germline V gene encodes CDR1 SNHLY and CDR2 FYNNEI. This CDR3 has 16 amino acids. CDR3 nucleotides: TGTGCCAGCAGGGCAACAGGGGGTAAGCTTTCCTACGAGCAGTACTTC. Translation: CASRATGGKLSYEQYF.

This clonotype turned up a few times. The V call is TRBV10-3, the J call TRBJ2-6, with TRBD1 as a possible D gene (6 bases). The length of the CDR3 is 19 residues. From germline, CDR1 is ENHRY and CDR2 SYGVKD. Trimming removed 0 bases at V and 0 bases at J, with 15 bases between. The chain's CDR3 is CAISESTRDTSSGANVLTF. The CDR3 region has the DNA TGTGCCATCAGTGAGTCGACCCGGGACACCAGCTCTGGGGCCAACGTCCTGACTTTC.

The rearrangement uses TRBV4-1 and TRBJ1-2; D not certain. Trimming stripped 1 base from V and 6 bases from J, with 18 bases between. Germline-derived CDR1 and CDR2 are MGHRA and YSYEKL. CDR3 length: 16 residues. The CDR3 region has the DNA TGCGCCAGCAGCCAAGGGCAACAAGGGAGGCTCAATGGCTACACCTTC. Amino acid sequence: CASSQGQQGRLNGYTF.

The chain has TRBV12-3 or TRBV12-4 and TRBJ1-5, with D uncertain. The CDR3 has 15 amino acids. The V gene lost 5 bases and the J gene lost 1 base, with 12 bases spanning the gap. CDR3 bases: TGTGCCAGCAGTCCCCGGGCCGCAAGCAATCAGCCCCAGCATTTT. The encoded protein is CASSPRAASNQPQHF.

As regards this clonotype: A clone one base away is much larger, so this may be a read error. J is TRBJ2-1 and V is TRBV20-1; 10 bases align to TRBD2. The CDR3 has 18 residues. Germline V gives CDR1 DFQATT, CDR2 SNEGSKA (reference sequence). With V trimmed by 6 bases and J by 0 bases, 14 bases remained unmatched. CDR3: CSAPASGGSFSSYNEQFF. The CDR3 DNA sequence: TGCAGTGCCCCGGCTAGCGGGGGCTCCTTCAGCTCCTACAATGAGCAGTTCTTC.